Each of the 20 T cell receptor beta chains below was sequenced from the same sample in a study of CD4 T cells in relation to SARS-CoV-2 and coronaviruses. Assay used: immunoSEQ multiplex PCR; TCRdb lists only in-frame clones, some missing. There are about 35,000 clones in the sample; 77% occur only once, and roughly 20% lies in the top ten. No antigen has been assigned to these receptors. Sequences were obtained from memory CD4+ T cells from PBMCs, cultured in vitro. All receptors come from an adult with COVID-19.

The chain carries TRBV30 and TRBJ2-7; D may be TRBD1 or TRBD2 (5 bases each). V was clipped by 3 bases and J by 2 bases, with 11 bases between them. The CDR3 covers 13 residues. In germline, CDR1 is GTSNPN, CDR2 SVGIG (reference sequence). CDR3 sequence (DNA): TGTGCCTGGAGCCCCGGGACCCCCTACGAGCAGTACTTC. Translated, it gives CAWSPGTPYEQYF.

The J gene is TRBJ2-5, the V gene TRBV27; 12 nucleotides align to TRBD2. The length of the CDR3 is 15 residues. Trimming cost V 5 bases and J 5 bases; bases outside gene matches: 6. CDR1 MNHEY and CDR2 SMNVEV come from the germline V gene (reference sequence). CDR3 residues: CASSDGLAGLETQYF. The DNA of the CDR3 is TGTGCCAGCAGTGATGGACTAGCGGGACTTGAGACCCAGTACTTC.

This rearrangement joins TRBV5-1 to TRBJ2-7, with TRBD1 matching 12 bases. The V segment lost 4 bases and the J segment 4 bases; nucleotides outside the gene matches: 9. The V gene's germline CDR1 is SGHRS and CDR2 YFSETQ. The CDR3 runs 16 residues. DNA of the CDR3: TGCGCCAGCAGCGTATCCGGGACAGGGGGCGCGTACGAGCAGTACTTC. Its protein product is CASSVSGTGGAYEQYF.

A word on this clone: Other DNA sequences within the sample encode an identical CDR3. The chain uses TRBV7-8 and TRBJ1-2, with D tentatively TRBD1 (6 bases). The CDR3 is 15 residues long. V lost 2 bases, J lost 0 bases, and 10 bases lay in between. Germline CDR1 and CDR2: SGHVS and FQNEAQ. The CDR3 bases are TGTGCCAGCAGCTTACCAGGGGCCTCTAACTATGGCTACACCTTC. This sequence encodes CASSLPGASNYGYTF.

CDR3 bases: TGCGCCAGCAGCCAAAGGGGGGGACTAGCGGGCTACGAGCAGTACTTC. The encoded protein is CASSQRGGLAGYEQYF. The gene calls are TRBV4-1 and TRBJ2-7, with 12 nucleotides matching TRBD2. The CDR3 has 16 residues. The germline V gene encodes CDR1 MGHRA and CDR2 YSYEKL. V lost 2 bases and J lost 3; bases outside the gene matches: 5.

The V gene is TRBV28, the J gene TRBJ1-2, with D possibly matching TRBD1 (5 bases). The V and J ends lost 6 bases and 2 bases respectively, with 19 bases between them. From germline, CDR1 is MDHEN and CDR2 SYDVKM. The CDR3 is 16 amino acids. The CDR3 spells CASRTPPRDRNYGYTF. DNA of the CDR3: TGTGCCAGCAGAACCCCCCCCCGGGACCGAAACTATGGCTACACCTTC.

The chain couples TRBV5-5 to TRBJ2-7, with TRBD1 matching 12 bases. Unmatched junction bases numbered 10, after V lost 4 bases and J lost 5 bases. The CDR3 spans 16 residues. From germline, CDR1 is SGHKS and CDR2 YYEKEE (reference sequence). The CDR3, as DNA: TGTGCCAGCAGCGCGCGGGACAGGGGGCAGTTTAACGAGCAGTACTTC. It specifies CASSARDRGQFNEQYF.

V is TRBV11-2 and J is TRBJ2-3; 10 bases are shared with TRBD2. Germline lookup yields CDR1 SGHAT and CDR2 FQNNGV. This CDR3 has 15 residues. V lost 4 bases and J lost 3; bases outside the gene matches: 4. The CDR3 coding sequence is TGTGCCAGCAGCTCACCGGGACTAGCGACAGATACGCAGTATTTT. Translating it yields CASSSPGLATDTQYF.

The CDR3 reads CASSECRVLDCEQYF. The CDR3 bases are TGTGCCAGCAGTGAATGTCGTGTCCTTGACTGCGAGCAGTACTTC. The chain employs TRBV2 and TRBJ2-7; D is uncertain. The V and J ends lost 2 bases and 6 bases respectively, with 17 bases between them. The CDR3 totals 15 residues. CDR1 is SNHLY and CDR2 is FYNNEI in the germline V gene.

This sequence joins TRBV6-6 and TRBJ2-7; D perhaps matches TRBD2 (5 bases). Germline values: CDR1 MNHNY, CDR2 SVGAGI (reference sequence). The CDR3 is made up of 12 amino acids. V lost 4 bases to trimming and J lost 2 bases, with 6 bases between them. The CDR3 DNA is TGTGCCAGCAGTTTCGGGGCCTACGAGCAGTACTTC. Encoded protein: CASSFGAYEQYF.

This clone has a handful of counts. The chain recombines TRBV24-1 with TRBJ2-7, with 10 bases fitting TRBD2. Germline V lookup: CDR1 KGHDR, CDR2 SFDVKD. Unmatched junction bases numbered 17, after V lost 0 bases and J lost 4 bases. This CDR3 spans 20 amino acids. The CDR3 region is CATSDLHPAGGPPDQYEQYF. For the CDR3, the DNA is TGTGCCACCAGTGATTTGCATCCAGCGGGAGGGCCTCCAGACCAGTACGAGCAGTACTTC.

This sequence joins TRBV2 and TRBJ1-2; D is undetermined. CDR1 and CDR2 (germline): SNHLY, FYNNEI. This CDR3 contains 11 residues. V lost 5 bases and J 8 bases, leaving 9 bases between the germline ends. The CDR3 loop reads CASSREAGYTF. The CDR3, as DNA: TGTGCCAGCAGTCGTGAGGCCGGCTACACCTTC. The full variable domain, with the rest looked up from reference TRBV2 and TRBJ1-2, is EPEVTQTPSHQVTQMGQEVILRCVPISNHLYFYWYRQILGQKVEFLVSFYNNEISEKSEIFDDQFSVERPDGSNFTLKIRSTKLEDSAMYFCASSREAGYTFGSGTRLTVV.

J is TRBJ1-3 and V is TRBV18; TRBD1 matches at 7 bases. The V and J ends lost 4 bases and 0 bases, in that order; junction bases with no gene match: 6. The CDR3 runs 16 residues. Germline-derived CDR1 and CDR2 are KGHSH and LQKENI. The CDR3 nucleotides are TGTGCCAGCTCACTGGGACAGACGTACTCTGGAAACACCATATATTTT. This gives the protein CASSLGQTYSGNTIYF.

This chain connects TRBV5-1 to TRBJ2-1; D may be TRBD1 or TRBD2 (5 bases each). Trimming cost V 2 bases and J 6 bases, with 15 bases left between them. CDR3 length: 15 residues. The germline gives CDR1 SGHRS, CDR2 YFSETQ. The CDR3 region has the DNA TGCGCCAGCAGCTTCAGGGACCGAGCGTCCAATGAGCAGTTCTTC. The encoded protein is CASSFRDRASNEQFF.

CDR3 bases: TGTGCCACCAGCAGAGATATGGGGGAGACCCAGTACTTC. Translating it yields CATSRDMGETQYF. V gene TRBV15 combines with J gene TRBJ2-5; D gene ambiguous. Trimming cost V 0 bases and J 5 bases, with 7 bases left between them. CDR1 LNHNV and CDR2 YYDKDF come from the germline V gene (reference sequence). This CDR3 has 13 amino acids. The full variable domain, in which reference TRBV15 and TRBJ2-5 provide the parts outside the CDR3, is DAMVIQNPRYQVTQFGKPVTLSCSQTLNHNVMYWYQQKSSQAPKLLFHYYDKDFNNEADTPDNFQSRRPNTSFCFLDIRSPGLGDTAMYLCATSRDMGETQYFGPGTRLLVL.

The genes are TRBV28 and TRBJ2-1; no clear D gene. Trimming shortened V by 2 bases and J by 0 bases, and 2 bases separated the two germline ends. Germline-derived CDR1 and CDR2 are MDHEN and SYDVKM. This CDR3 region has 13 residues. The CDR3 DNA reads as TGTGCCAGCAGTTTAGGCTCCTACAATGAGCAGTTCTTC. Its protein is CASSLGSYNEQFF. The full variable domain, completed using reference TRBV28 and TRBJ2-1, is DVKVTQSSRYLVKRTGEKVFLECVQDMDHENMFWYRQDPGLGLRLIYFSYDVKMKEKGDIPEGYSVSREKKERFSLILESASTNQTSMYLCASSLGSYNEQFFGPGTRLTVL.

The V gene is TRBV4-1, the J gene TRBJ2-5; the match to TRBD2 covers 8 bases. Germline trimming cut 1 base from V and 5 bases from J; bases unmatched to any gene: 15. This CDR3 is 18 amino acids long. CDR1 and CDR2 from the germline V gene are MGHRA and YSYEKL. CDR3 DNA: TGCGCCAGCAGCCAAGCTCGAATGGGGGGTCGCGGGGGGGAGACCCAGTACTTC. Protein: CASSQARMGGRGGETQYF.

This clone was picked up a small number of times. The rearrangement links TRBV2 to TRBJ2-2; D possibly corresponds to TRBD1 (5 bases). CDR1 and CDR2 from the germline V gene are SNHLY and FYNNEI. The CDR3 runs 16 residues. Between the trimmed V and J ends, which lost 1 base and 1 base, there was a span of 10 bases. The CDR3 spells CASSEEGARNTGELFF. Here the CDR3 DNA reads TGTGCCAGCAGTGAAGAAGGGGCGCGGAACACCGGGGAGCTGTTTTTT.

The chain has TRBV5-3 and TRBJ1-1, with D perhaps matching TRBD1 (5 bases). TRBV5-3 is given ORF status, its function remaining uncertain. The CDR3 extends over 15 amino acids. The V and J ends lost 4 bases and 1 base respectively, with 14 bases between them. The CDR3 region has the DNA TGTGCCAGAAGCCCGGCCCGAGACAGGAACACTGAAGCTTTCTTT. Amino acid sequence: CARSPARDRNTEAFF.

This clone was seen just once. The chain uses TRBV6-2 or TRBV6-3 and TRBJ2-7; D might be TRBD2 (6 bases). V was trimmed by 3 bases and J by 7 bases, leaving 16 bases between them. The CDR3 runs 14 residues. The germline gives CDR1 MNHEY, CDR2 SVGEGT. The CDR3 protein is CASSYSRGVGEQYF. For the CDR3, the DNA is TGTGCCAGCAGTTATTCTCGCGGGGTAGGGGAGCAGTACTTC.